The clone carrying this TCR beta chain was seen a few times. As yet, its antigen is unknown. This entry is derived from a study of identical twins. Study-wide results and limits: Out-of-frame alpha sequences shared by twins were enriched for low generation probability.

TCRdb redid the calling of the 5' RACE reads with MiXCR, one entry per CDR3 protein. The table lists more than 1.5 million distinct CDR3 sequences, more than 30% of them singletons. The ends were cut back, 6 bases at V and 0 bases at J, with 16 bases in the middle. CDR3 length equals 16 residues. The chain links TRBV12-3 or TRBV12-4 to TRBJ2-3; D perhaps matches TRBD1 (6 bases). This TCR derives from a newborn girl in good health. The sample was cord blood. The CDR3 is CASRGQQGTSTDTQYF. The DNA of the CDR3 is TGTGCCAGCAGAGGACAGCAGGGAACTAGCACAGATACGCAGTATTTT.